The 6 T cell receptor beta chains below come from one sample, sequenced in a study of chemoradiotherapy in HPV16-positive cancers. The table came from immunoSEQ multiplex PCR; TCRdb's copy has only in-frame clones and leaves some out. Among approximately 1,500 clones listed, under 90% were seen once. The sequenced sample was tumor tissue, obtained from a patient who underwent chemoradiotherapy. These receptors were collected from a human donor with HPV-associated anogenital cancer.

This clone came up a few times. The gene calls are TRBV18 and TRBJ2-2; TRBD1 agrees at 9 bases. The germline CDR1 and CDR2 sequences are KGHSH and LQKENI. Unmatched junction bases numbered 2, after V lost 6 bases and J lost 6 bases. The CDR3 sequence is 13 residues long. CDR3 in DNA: TGTGCCAGCTCGGGACAGGGATCCGGGGAGCTGTTTTTT. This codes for CASSGQGSGELFF.

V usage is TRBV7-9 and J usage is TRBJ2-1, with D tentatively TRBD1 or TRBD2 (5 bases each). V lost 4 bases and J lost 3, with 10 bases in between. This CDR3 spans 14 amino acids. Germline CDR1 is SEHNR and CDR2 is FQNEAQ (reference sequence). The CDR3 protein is CASSSRDLYNEQFF. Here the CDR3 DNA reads TGTGCCAGCAGCTCCCGGGACCTCTACAATGAGCAGTTCTTC.

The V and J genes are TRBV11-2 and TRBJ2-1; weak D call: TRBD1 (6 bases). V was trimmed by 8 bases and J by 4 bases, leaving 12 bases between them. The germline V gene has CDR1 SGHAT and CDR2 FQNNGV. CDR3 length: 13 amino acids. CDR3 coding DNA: TGTGCCAGCCTTGGGGGCCAGTACAATGAGCAGTTCTTC. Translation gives CASLGGQYNEQFF.

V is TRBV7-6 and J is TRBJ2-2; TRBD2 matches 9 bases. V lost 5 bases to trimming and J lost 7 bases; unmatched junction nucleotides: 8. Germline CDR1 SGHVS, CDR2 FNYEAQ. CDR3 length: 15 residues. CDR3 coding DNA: TGTGCCAGCAGCCGTAGCGGGAGTGGAATCGGGGAGCTGTTTTTT. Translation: CASSRSGSGIGELFF.

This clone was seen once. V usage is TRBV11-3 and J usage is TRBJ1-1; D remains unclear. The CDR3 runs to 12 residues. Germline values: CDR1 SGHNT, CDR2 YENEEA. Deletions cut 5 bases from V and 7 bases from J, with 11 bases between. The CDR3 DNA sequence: TGTGCCAGCAGCCCGCAGGAGCTTGAAGCTTTCTTT. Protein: CASSPQELEAFF.

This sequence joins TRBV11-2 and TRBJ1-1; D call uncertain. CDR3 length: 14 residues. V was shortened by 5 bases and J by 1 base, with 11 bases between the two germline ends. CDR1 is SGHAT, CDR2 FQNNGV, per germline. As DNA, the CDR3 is TGTGCCAGCAGCGCCGGACTCTCGAACACTGAAGCTTTCTTT. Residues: CASSAGLSNTEAFF. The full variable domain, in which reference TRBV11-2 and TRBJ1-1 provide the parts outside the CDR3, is EAGVAQSPRYKIIEKRQSVAFWCNPISGHATLYWYQQILGQGPKLLIQFQNNGVVDDSQLPKDRFSAERLKGVDSTLKIQPAKLEDSAVYLCASSAGLSNTEAFFGQGTRLTVV.